This T cell receptor (beta chain) was sequenced during a study of T-cell reconstitution after alpha-beta-depleted transplantation in children. Study-level findings and limits: The high TCRbeta diversity at day 60 in some patients came from surviving recipient T cells and thymic progenitors. By about two months after transplant, alpha-beta T cells reportedly arose from several hundred graft clones that had expanded.

This clonotype was counted at least ten times. Its antigen is not identified. It was with unique molecular identifiers that the TCRbeta library was prepared. MiXCR, applied by TCRdb to the PCR reads, yields one record per CDR3 protein. The data hold fewer than 700,000 distinct CDR3 sequences, with 10% to 15% observed a single time. V was clipped by 4 bases and J by 7 bases; unmatched bases: 9. CDR1 MDHEN and CDR2 SYDVKM come from the germline V gene. The CDR3 totals 16 residues. The material was PBMCs, mostly from graft donor cells, obtained 360 days after TCRalphabeta/CD19-depleted stem cell transplant. The chain employs TRBV28 and TRBJ1-3; 11 bases match TRBD1. The clonotype originates from a male patient aged 5 to 17 who had a stem cell transplant for acute myeloid leukemia, so the T cells may come from the graft donor. The CDR3 loop is CASSSPGTGGSNTIYF. DNA for the CDR3: TGTGCCAGCAGTTCCCCCGGGACAGGGGGTTCGAACACCATATATTTT.